This T cell receptor (beta chain) stems from a study of T cell repertoires in cytomegalovirus infection (dated by TCRdb to about 2019). With regard to the full study: The peptide stimulations were aimed at well-studied HLA-B-restricted epitopes as well as recently identified HLA-C-restricted CMV epitopes, whose presentation resists viral immunomodulation. Because public TCR beta signatures pointed to carriage of CMV infection together with the matching HLA type, the HLA type of each donor mattered for the analysis. Beyond this particular receptor, the publication reports: In both this cohort and an independent roughly 360-donor cohort, the cumulative frequency of public TCR beta family members distinguished carriers of CMV infection plus the relevant HLA type. The ex vivo response was dominated by HLA-C-restricted CMV-specific TCR beta clonotypes, which also provided the single most frequent clonotype in two of eight donors.

V gives up 2 bases and J gives up 8 bases, and the segment between their germline ends measures 10 bases. From its cysteine to its phenylalanine, the CDR3 spans 13 amino acids. Just CDR3 DNA is preserved here, 39 bases in frame from base 1. About this clonotype: Its binding antigen is unknown. No base-level quality is on record; no much larger clone is a single base apart.

Sequenced on an Illumina HiSeq 1500. TCRdb handled the public reads itself, with Q25 trimming in fastp and clone calling in MiXCR, and kept productive beta chains. Records with the same CDR3 protein are collapsed into one entry carrying the most frequent genes and DNA. This sample has approximately 340,000 distinct CDR3 sequences in its table, and 25% to 30% of those were observed once. Of the sample, 20% falls within the top ten clones. The treatment or condition label of this sample denotes: in vitro stimulation with specific CMV peptide epitopes to enrich CMV-specific T cells. The V gene is TRBV12-3 or TRBV12-4 and the J gene is TRBJ2-1; the D gene is unclear. The source material was cultured PBMCs, sampled from culture after CMV antigen stimulation. The origin of this receptor is a human donor in good health (CMV status not recorded). Some clones in this sample may be carry-over from other donors' samples. The nucleotide sequence is given as TGTGCCAGCAGTTTATCTTCCCTGTATGAGCAGTTCTTC. The resulting protein is CASSLSSLYEQFF.